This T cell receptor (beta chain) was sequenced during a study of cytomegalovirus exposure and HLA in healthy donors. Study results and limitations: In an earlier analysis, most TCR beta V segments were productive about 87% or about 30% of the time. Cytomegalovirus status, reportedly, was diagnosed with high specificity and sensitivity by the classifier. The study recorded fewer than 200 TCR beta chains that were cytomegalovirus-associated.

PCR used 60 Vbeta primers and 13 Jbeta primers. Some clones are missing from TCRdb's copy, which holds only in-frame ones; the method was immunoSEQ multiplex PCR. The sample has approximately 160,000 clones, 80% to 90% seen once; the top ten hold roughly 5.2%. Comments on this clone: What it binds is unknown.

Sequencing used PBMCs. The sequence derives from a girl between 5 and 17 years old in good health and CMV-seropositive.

This CDR3 reads CASSPGVQGTYEQYF. CDR3 nucleotides: TGTGCCAGCAGCCCGGGGGTACAGGGGACCTACGAGCAGTACTTC. The rearrangement links TRBV11-3 to TRBJ2-7; TRBD1 might be the D (7 bases). With 5 bases removed from V and 2 bases from J, the gap between germline ends came to 16 bases. Germline CDR1 reads SGHNT; CDR2 reads YENEEA. The CDR3 has 15 residues.